This T cell receptor (beta chain) was recovered during a study of shared clonotypes between healthy human individuals. Study-wide background: Donors had three CD4 naive, three CD4 memory, two CD8 naive and one CD8 memory plate apiece. Whole-study findings and limits: All-four-donor shared clonotypes had higher generation probabilities than non-shared clonotypes did.

Worth noting for this clone: The antigen is undetermined.

V shed 2 bases and J 6 bases; nucleotides not matched to a gene: 8. Germline V lookup: CDR1 SGHNT, CDR2 YYREEE (reference sequence). The CDR3 has 14 residues. The assay was immunoSEQ multiplex PCR, and TCRdb's table has in-frame clones only and misses some. The repertoire has 800,000 to 1,200,000 clones, around three quarters of them found once; the top ten carry 0.52%. This receptor was obtained from a man between 18 and 29 years old in good health. Some clones in this sample may be carry-over from other donors' samples. The sequenced material came from memory CD4+ T cells from PBMCs. The subset denotes: CD45RA-negative fraction. V is TRBV5-4 and J is TRBJ2-7; 7 bases line up with TRBD2. The CDR3 coding sequence is TGTGCCAGCAGCTTAGATCTTGCGGGGGTCGAGCAGTACTTC. This codes for CASSLDLAGVEQYF.